This T cell receptor beta chain was documented in a study of tumor-infiltrating lymphocytes in localized non-small cell lung cancer. At the level of the study: The cohort mixed smokers and never-smokers, several histologies, and some post-neoadjuvant-chemotherapy samples. From each patient, both tumor and uninvolved lung, non-adjacent to tumor, were sampled.

Study conclusions and caveats: Not all patients were TCR sequenced, owing to tissue quantity. Different pieces of the same tissue went to different assays, confounding technical variation with intratumor heterogeneity.

A note on this clone: As yet, its antigen is unknown.

CDR1 and CDR2 (germline): SGHAT, FQNNGV. This CDR3 comprises 14 residues. V dropped 2 bases and J dropped 3 bases, with 10 bases sitting between them. TCRdb's table, derived via immunoSEQ multiplex PCR, lists solely in-frame clones and lacks some. The data hold 10,000 to 12,000 clones, with approximately 83% observed a single time. The specimen was uninvolved lung tissue not adjacent to the tumor. The V gene is TRBV11-2, the J gene TRBJ2-5; D is unclear. This clonotype was obtained from a human donor with non-small cell lung cancer. CDR3 region: CASSLTSMEETQYF. The CDR3 coding sequence is TGTGCCAGCAGCTTAACGTCAATGGAAGAGACCCAGTACTTC.